Shown below are 23 T cell receptor beta chains from a single sample sequenced in a study of cytomegalovirus exposure and HLA in healthy donors. Vbeta (60) and Jbeta (13) primers were used in the PCR. The assay was immunoSEQ multiplex PCR, and TCRdb's table has in-frame clones only and misses some. The sample lists about 150,000 clones; less than 90% were seen once. Sequencing used PBMCs. The receptors derive from a man aged 35 to 55 in good health and CMV-seronegative.

Only a few counts were recorded for this clone. The chain combines TRBV4-1 with TRBJ1-1; possible D gene TRBD1, 5 bases. Germline values: CDR1 MGHRA, CDR2 YSYEKL. Trimming removed 1 base from V and 1 base from J, with 10 bases in between. The CDR3 loop spans 15 amino acids. CDR3 loop: CASSQVPDTNTEAFF. The CDR3 coding sequence is TGCGCCAGCAGCCAAGTTCCGGACACGAACACTGAAGCTTTCTTT.

V usage is TRBV13 and J usage is TRBJ2-2, with TRBD2 matching over 9 bases. CDR1 and CDR2 from the germline V gene are PRHDT and FYEKMQ (reference sequence). CDR3 length equals 16 residues. V trimming: 0 bases; J trimming: 4 bases; junction bases outside the gene matches: 3. CDR3 sequence: CASSLGLAGVTGELFF. CDR3 coding DNA: TGTGCCAGCAGCTTAGGGTTAGCGGGAGTCACCGGGGAGCTGTTTTTT.

Only one count was recorded for this clone. The chain recombines TRBV4-1 with TRBJ2-5, with 9 bases lining up with TRBD2. CDR1 is MGHRA, CDR2 YSYEKL, per germline. V was clipped by 1 base and J by 2 bases; unmatched bases: 14. CDR3 length: 19 residues. The CDR3 sequence: CASSQAPFDGGGVQETQYF. The CDR3 DNA reads TGCGCCAGCAGCCAAGCCCCTTTTGACGGCGGGGGGGTTCAAGAGACCCAGTACTTC.

The chain employs TRBV7-2 and TRBJ2-3; 10 bases match TRBD2. J gave up 4 bases and V 3 bases, and 7 bases lay outside the gene matches. Germline CDR1 and CDR2: SGHTA and FQGNSA. This CDR3 has 16 residues. The CDR3 coding sequence is TGTGCCAGCAGCTTTCAGAGCGGGGGGGCCGCAGATACGCAGTATTTT. Amino acid sequence: CASSFQSGGAADTQYF.

The V gene is TRBV7-2, the J gene TRBJ1-6, with unresolved D. Deletions cut 4 bases from V and 7 bases from J, with 20 bases between. The CDR3 totals 17 residues. CDR1 and CDR2 from the germline V gene are SGHTA and FQGNSA. The chain's CDR3 is CASSSLPEMIWNSPLHF. In DNA, the CDR3 is TGTGCCAGCAGCTCACTTCCGGAGATGATATGGAATTCACCCCTCCACTTT.

The J gene is TRBJ2-2, the V gene TRBV7-3; no reliable D call. Per germline, CDR1 SGHTA and CDR2 FQGTGA. V dropped 5 bases and J dropped 6 bases, with 13 bases sitting between them. CDR3 length: 14 residues. The CDR3, as DNA: TGTGCCAGCAGCCCCCTCGGCGGTCCCGGGGAGCTGTTTTTT. Protein product: CASSPLGGPGELFF.

The chain joins TRBV5-1 to TRBJ2-3; 11 bases are shared with TRBD2. The CDR3 contains 15 residues. The J segment lost 3 bases and the V segment lost 5 bases, leaving 5 bases of the junction unmatched. The germline CDR1 and CDR2 sequences are SGHRS and YFSETQ. CDR3 sequence reads: CASSPASGGTDTQYF. In nucleotides, the CDR3 is TGCGCCAGCAGTCCGGCTAGCGGGGGGACAGATACGCAGTATTTT. Filled out from reference TRBV5-1 and TRBJ2-3, the complete variable domain reads KAGVTQTPRYLIKTRGQQVTLSCSPISGHRSVSWYQQTPGQGLQFLFEYFSETQRNKGNFPGRFSGRQFSNSRSEMNVSTLELGDSALYLCASSPASGGTDTQYFGPGTRLTVL.

V is TRBV9 and J is TRBJ1-5; D might be TRBD1 (5 bases). V shed 0 bases and J shed 3 bases, with 10 bases lying between them. The CDR3 sequence is 15 residues long. Looked up from germline, CDR1 is SGDLS and CDR2 is YYNGEE. The CDR3 bases are TGTGCCAGCAGCGTAGGGGGCGGCCTCAATCAGCCCCAGCATTTT. The encoded protein is CASSVGGGLNQPQHF.

The chain carries TRBV4-3 and TRBJ1-1, with 8 bases lining up with TRBD1. The CDR3 covers 15 residues. V lost 4 bases, J lost 2 bases, and 6 bases stayed unmatched. The germline V gene has CDR1 LGHNA and CDR2 YSLEER. This chain's CDR3 is CASSLEDRANTEAFF. CDR3 nucleotide sequence: TGCGCCAGCAGCCTTGAGGACAGGGCTAACACTGAAGCTTTCTTT.

The rearrangement uses TRBV5-1 and TRBJ1-4; D possibly corresponds to TRBD1 (6 bases). Germline V CDR1 and CDR2: SGHRS, YFSETQ. This CDR3 spans 16 amino acids. Trimming shortened V by 2 bases and J by 5 bases, and 16 bases separated the two germline ends. The CDR3 spells CASSLGEGHRNEKLFF. DNA for the CDR3: TGCGCCAGCAGCTTAGGTGAGGGACACAGGAATGAAAAACTGTTTTTT.

V and J are TRBV11-2 and TRBJ1-6; 8 bases are shared with TRBD1. There are 15 residues in the CDR3. Germline CDR1 SGHAT, CDR2 FQNNGV. J gave up 7 bases and V 5 bases, and 7 bases lay outside the gene matches. CDR3 loop: CASSDRTGSNSPLHF. As DNA, the CDR3 is TGTGCCAGCAGCGATCGGACAGGGAGCAATTCACCCCTCCACTTT. The full variable domain, rest sourced from reference TRBV11-2 and TRBJ1-6, is EAGVAQSPRYKIIEKRQSVAFWCNPISGHATLYWYQQILGQGPKLLIQFQNNGVVDDSQLPKDRFSAERLKGVDSTLKIQPAKLEDSAVYLCASSDRTGSNSPLHFGNGTRLTVT.

The table lists this clone with a few counts. The J gene is TRBJ2-1, the V gene TRBV27; 8 bases fit TRBD2. The CDR3 has 13 amino acids. J gave up 6 bases and V 5 bases, and 3 bases lay outside the gene matches. Germline CDR1 reads MNHEY; CDR2 reads SMNVEV (reference sequence). The CDR3 loop reads CASSVGLANEQFF. As DNA, the CDR3 is TGTGCCAGCAGTGTCGGACTAGCCAATGAGCAGTTCTTC.

The chain recombines TRBV5-4 with TRBJ2-1; TRBD2 might be the D (6 bases). Between the trimmed V and J ends, which lost 4 bases and 7 bases, there was a span of 18 bases. The CDR3 extends over 15 amino acids. Germline V gives CDR1 SGHNT, CDR2 YYREEE (reference sequence). CDR3 amino acids: CASSRPLGGPNEQFF. The CDR3 DNA reads TGTGCCAGCAGCCGTCCTTTGGGGGGTCCGAATGAGCAGTTCTTC. The full variable domain, with the rest looked up from reference TRBV5-4 and TRBJ2-1, is ETGVTQSPTHLIKTRGQQVTLRCSSQSGHNTVSWYQQALGQGPQFIFQYYREEENGRGNFPPRFSGLQFPNYSSELNVNALELDDSALYLCASSRPLGGPNEQFFGPGTRLTVL.

The chain is built from TRBV28 and TRBJ2-7, with 7 bases lining up with TRBD1. The V gene end was trimmed by 5 bases and the J gene end by 3 bases; junction bases not matched to a gene: 7. The CDR3 covers 14 residues. The germline V gene has CDR1 MDHEN and CDR2 SYDVKM. For the CDR3, the DNA is TGTGCCAGCAGTATAGGACAGGCTTTCTACGAGCAGTACTTC. Its protein is CASSIGQAFYEQYF.

This clone showed up just a few times. V gene TRBV25-1 combines with J gene TRBJ1-2; TRBD1 is a possible D gene (6 bases). With 2 bases removed from V and 4 bases from J, the gap between germline ends came to 14 bases. The CDR3 sequence is 15 residues long. From germline, CDR1 is MGHDK and CDR2 SYGVNS. In nucleotides, the CDR3 is TGTGCCAGCAGTGAAAATAGAGGGGGAGTCTATGGCTACACCTTC. It yields the protein CASSENRGGVYGYTF.

In regard to this clone: This sample also contains other DNA sequences that code for the same CDR3. The CDR3 reads CASSLGLAQETQYF. CDR3 in DNA: TGTGCCAGCAGCTTAGGCCTAGCCCAAGAGACCCAGTACTTC. V gene TRBV7-9 combines with J gene TRBJ2-5; TRBD2 is a possible D gene (5 bases). The V gene's germline CDR1 is SEHNR and CDR2 FQNEAQ (reference sequence). Trimming removed 1 base at V and 1 base at J, with 7 bases between. The CDR3 runs 14 residues. The full variable domain, in which reference TRBV7-9 and TRBJ2-5 provide the parts outside the CDR3, is DTGVSQNPRHKITKRGQNVTFRCDPISEHNRLYWYRQTLGQGPEFLTYFQNEAQLEKSRLLSDRFSAERPKGSFSTLEIQRTEQGDSAMYLCASSLGLAQETQYFGPGTRLLVL.

V is TRBV4-1 and J is TRBJ2-3; 11 bases match TRBD2. The CDR3 runs 16 residues. The V gene end was trimmed by 1 base and the J gene end by 3 bases; junction bases not matched to a gene: 3. From germline, CDR1 is MGHRA and CDR2 YSYEKL. CDR3: CASSQGRLAGTDTQYF. The CDR3 region has the DNA TGCGCCAGCAGCCAAGGGAGACTAGCGGGAACAGATACGCAGTATTTT.

Worth noting for this clone: The junction departs from germline at one end; a sequencing error may be responsible. The gene calls are TRBV7-3 and TRBJ2-7, with TRBD1 matching 7 bases. Germline V gene sequence: CDR1 SGHTA, CDR2 FQGTGA. CDR3 length: 13 amino acids. The CDR3 bases are TGTTCCAGCAGGCTCGACAGGGCCTACGAGCAGTACTTC. This translates into CSSRLDRAYEQYF.

The CDR3 spells CASSLRSNRRAFF. CDR3 nucleotide sequence: TGTGCCAGCAGCTTGAGGAGCAACAGGCGGGCTTTCTTT. The V call is TRBV5-6, the J call TRBJ1-1, with D possibly being TRBD1 (5 bases). Germline V gene data show CDR1 as SGHDT and CDR2 as YYEEEE. The V and J ends lost 1 base and 11 bases respectively, with 15 bases between them. This CDR3 region has 13 residues.

This clone was recorded once. V is TRBV18 and J is TRBJ1-4, with D possibly being TRBD1 (6 bases). This CDR3 has 15 amino acids. Trimming removed 4 bases at V and 5 bases at J, with 14 bases between. In germline, CDR1 is KGHSH, CDR2 LQKENI. In DNA form, the CDR3 reads TGTGCCAGCTCACTCCGGACAGAACCCAATGAAAAACTGTTTTTT. Amino acid sequence: CASSLRTEPNEKLFF. The whole variable domain, filled in from reference TRBV18 and TRBJ1-4, reads NAGVMQNPRHLVRRRGQEARLRCSPMKGHSHVYWYRQLPEEGLKFMVYLQKENIIDESGMPKERFSAEFPKEGPSILRIQQVVRGDSAAYFCASSLRTEPNEKLFFGSGTQLSVL.

V usage is TRBV27 and J usage is TRBJ1-1; 7 bases are a match to TRBD1. Germline assignment: CDR1 MNHEY and CDR2 SMNVEV (reference sequence). The CDR3 is 14 residues long. The junction had 7 bases not matched to a gene; V was cut back by 5 bases and J by 4 bases. The CDR3 nucleotides are TGTGCCAGCAGTCATACACAGGGGACCACTGAAGCTTTCTTT. Translated, it gives CASSHTQGTTEAFF.

The chain combines TRBV29-1 with TRBJ1-1; tentatively, D is TRBD1 (6 bases). Trimming cost V 5 bases and J 4 bases, with 11 bases left between them. The length of the CDR3 is 12 residues. The germline V gene has CDR1 SQVTM and CDR2 ANQGSEA. In nucleotides, the CDR3 is TGCAGCGTTCGCAGGGGTGGCACTGAAGCTTTCTTT. Its translation is CSVRRGGTEAFF.

V is TRBV29-1 and J is TRBJ1-2; 8 positions agree with TRBD1. Germline loops: CDR1 SQVTM, CDR2 ANQGSEA. The CDR3 length is 14 residues. With V trimmed by 3 bases and J by 5 bases, 8 bases remained unmatched. CDR3 sequence: CSVDNRGWGYGYTF. CDR3 bases: TGCAGCGTTGATAACAGGGGGTGGGGGTATGGCTACACCTTC.